The TCR beta chain under discussion was sequenced for a study of cytomegalovirus exposure and HLA in healthy donors. Study conclusions and caveats: Most CMV-associated TCR beta chains were later found to appear HLA-restricted. Earlier analysis yielded a pattern in which most TCR beta V segments were productive about 90% or about 30% of the time.

In nominal health when sampled, donors likely had unrecorded immune exposures nonetheless. 13 Jbeta primers and 60 Vbeta primers were used for the PCR. As originally analysed: The authors later counted 65 million to 80 million unique TCR beta chains, 9.5 million to 11 million of them shared. Assay used: immunoSEQ multiplex PCR; TCRdb lists only in-frame clones, some missing. From that table come the V and J calls and clone size; the DNA was used to work out D and trimming. This sample yields approximately 210,000 clones, of which about three quarters are seen a single time; less than 1.1% belongs to the top ten. On this clone itself: Its matching antigen is unknown.

The CDR3 extends over 16 amino acids. J lost 0 bases, V lost 6 bases, and 10 bases had no gene match. The germline CDR1 and CDR2 sequences are LGHNA and YSLEER. The origin of this receptor is a middle-aged woman in good health and CMV-seronegative. The sequencing input was PBMCs. The chain is built from TRBV4-3 and TRBJ2-5; TRBD2 matches at 7 bases. The CDR3 coding sequence is TGCGCCAGCAGTTACCGGATCGGGGGGTACCAAGAGACCCAGTACTTC. Its protein product is CASSYRIGGYQETQYF.